This T cell receptor (beta chain) was documented in a study of T cells after posttransplantation cyclophosphamide. This clone was observed many times. Profiling relied on immunoSEQ multiplex PCR, and the TCRdb table lists in-frame clones only, not all of them. The sample yields some 10,000 clones, without any singletons. Cyclophosphamide on days +3 and +4 followed busulfan-fludarabine conditioning and a marrow graft. The CDR3 runs to 15 residues. Trimming shortened V by 0 bases and J by 3 bases, and 9 bases separated the two germline ends. Looked up from germline, CDR1 is MNHNY and CDR2 is SVGAGI (reference sequence).

The receptor comes from a female patient in her thirties or forties who received an allogeneic stem cell transplant from a related donor, was CMV-positive, and had no GVHD. Among the T cells, some may be from the graft donor. Source: PBMCs, taken after allogeneic stem cell transplant with posttransplant cyclophosphamide. The genes are TRBV6-6 and TRBJ2-1, with D possibly matching TRBD1 (5 bases). The CDR3 reads CASSYSRGHYNEQFF. CDR3 DNA sequence: TGTGCCAGCAGTTACTCGAGAGGACACTACAATGAGCAGTTCTTC.